These 10 T cell receptor beta chains came from one sample sequenced in a study of blood T cell repertoires in COVID-19. TCRdb's table, derived via immunoSEQ multiplex PCR, lists solely in-frame clones and lacks some. This table has 55,000 to 75,000 clones, more than 70% appearing once. Sequencing was performed on peripheral blood. The receptors shown here come from a middle-aged man with acute or convalescent COVID-19.

Turning to this clone: Germline is not matched at one junction end, which may reflect a read error. V and J are TRBV4-1 and TRBJ2-3; 8 bases agree with TRBD2. Germline assignment: CDR1 MGHRA and CDR2 YSYEKL. The CDR3 has 14 residues. CDR3 amino acids: CASRQAGVPDTQYF. The CDR3 DNA is TGCGCCAGCAGGCAAGCGGGAGTACCAGATACGCAGTATTTT.

This rearrangement joins TRBV19 to TRBJ1-6, with unresolved D. Looked up from germline, CDR1 is LNHDA and CDR2 is SQIVND (reference sequence). The CDR3 length is 14 residues. The ends were cut back, 8 bases at V and 7 bases at J, with 15 bases in the middle. In DNA, the CDR3 is TGTGCCAGTGCCTTGACACACGCCAATTCACCCCTCCACTTT. Amino acids: CASALTHANSPLHF.

The chain uses TRBV7-6 and TRBJ2-7; the match to TRBD2 covers 7 bases. V gave up 5 bases and J gave up 3 bases; unmatched junction bases: 13. Per germline, CDR1 SGHVS and CDR2 FNYEAQ. This CDR3 has 16 residues. The CDR3 nucleotides are TGTGCCAGCAGCGTCTCGGGAGGCCTGGGTTTCTACGAGCAGTACTTC. It codes for CASSVSGGLGFYEQYF.

In this sample, this clone turned up once. This sequence joins TRBV12-5 and TRBJ2-1; TRBD2 aligns across 8 bases. The CDR3 runs to 14 residues. CDR1 and CDR2 (germline): LGHNT, FRNRAP. V gave up 6 bases and J gave up 2 bases; unmatched junction bases: 3. The DNA for the CDR3 is TGTGCTAGTGGAGGAGCGGGAGCCTACAATGAGCAGTTCTTC. It is translated as CASGGAGAYNEQFF.

The gene calls are TRBV2 and TRBJ1-1; D remains ambiguous. V was pared by 3 bases and J by 5 bases, with 22 bases between. CDR3 size: 17 residues. In germline, CDR1 is SNHLY, CDR2 FYNNEI. CDR3 sequence (DNA): TGTGCCAGCAGTGATTATAGGGTGATGCGGGGTGGTACTGAAGCTTTCTTT. This codes for CASSDYRVMRGGTEAFF.

This clone is a singleton in its sample. The chain employs TRBV19 and TRBJ1-1; TRBD1 matches 7 bases. This CDR3 comprises 11 residues. Germline values: CDR1 LNHDA, CDR2 SQIVND (reference sequence). Germline trimming cut 7 bases from V and 5 bases from J; bases unmatched to any gene: 1. This CDR3 reads CASKQGTEAFF. CDR3 coding DNA: TGTGCCAGTAAACAGGGGACTGAAGCTTTCTTT.

The rearrangement links TRBV7-8 to TRBJ2-4; TRBD2 matches 7 bases. The CDR3 is 17 amino acids. Germline loops: CDR1 SGHVS, CDR2 FQNEAQ. After removal of 1 base from V and 2 bases from J, the junction contained 8 bases not matched to a gene. Written as DNA, the CDR3 is TGTGCCAGCAGCTTAGGTTGGGGGGGAGGGACCAAAAACATTCAGTACTTC. Encoded protein: CASSLGWGGGTKNIQYF.

This sequence joins TRBV9 and TRBJ1-2, with TRBD1 identical over 9 bases. Germline V gene lookup returns CDR1 SGDLS and CDR2 YYNGEE. V lost 3 bases, J lost 8 bases, and 11 bases stayed unmatched. The CDR3 totals 15 residues. The DNA for the CDR3 is TGTGCCAGCAGCGCAACCACCGGGACAGGGAGCGGCTACACCTTC. This gives the protein CASSATTGTGSGYTF. The variable domain in full, with the rest retrieved from reference TRBV9 and TRBJ1-2, is DSGVTQTPKHLITATGQRVTLRCSPRSGDLSVYWYQQSLDQGLQFLIQYYNGEERAKGNILERFSAQQFPDLHSELNLSSLELGDSALYFCASSATTGTGSGYTFGSGTRLTVV.

The V gene is TRBV3-1 (or the pseudogene TRBV3-2), the J gene TRBJ1-6; 7 bases line up with TRBD1. The CDR3 has 14 residues. Looked up from germline, CDR1 is LGHDT and CDR2 is YNNKEL (reference sequence). The V gene end was trimmed by 7 bases and the J gene end by 7 bases; junction bases not matched to a gene: 7. CDR3 in DNA: TGTGCCAGCAACCCGACAGGGACGAATTCACCCCTCCACTTT. Translating gives CASNPTGTNSPLHF.

Here the CDR3 DNA reads TGTGCCAGCTCAGAAGACAGGGACTATGGCTACACCTTC. Translation: CASSEDRDYGYTF. The gene calls are TRBV18 and TRBJ1-2; 7 nucleotides match TRBD1. This CDR3 contains 13 residues. CDR1 is KGHSH, CDR2 LQKENI, per germline. Trimming removed 5 bases from V and 3 bases from J; junction bases left unmatched: 3.